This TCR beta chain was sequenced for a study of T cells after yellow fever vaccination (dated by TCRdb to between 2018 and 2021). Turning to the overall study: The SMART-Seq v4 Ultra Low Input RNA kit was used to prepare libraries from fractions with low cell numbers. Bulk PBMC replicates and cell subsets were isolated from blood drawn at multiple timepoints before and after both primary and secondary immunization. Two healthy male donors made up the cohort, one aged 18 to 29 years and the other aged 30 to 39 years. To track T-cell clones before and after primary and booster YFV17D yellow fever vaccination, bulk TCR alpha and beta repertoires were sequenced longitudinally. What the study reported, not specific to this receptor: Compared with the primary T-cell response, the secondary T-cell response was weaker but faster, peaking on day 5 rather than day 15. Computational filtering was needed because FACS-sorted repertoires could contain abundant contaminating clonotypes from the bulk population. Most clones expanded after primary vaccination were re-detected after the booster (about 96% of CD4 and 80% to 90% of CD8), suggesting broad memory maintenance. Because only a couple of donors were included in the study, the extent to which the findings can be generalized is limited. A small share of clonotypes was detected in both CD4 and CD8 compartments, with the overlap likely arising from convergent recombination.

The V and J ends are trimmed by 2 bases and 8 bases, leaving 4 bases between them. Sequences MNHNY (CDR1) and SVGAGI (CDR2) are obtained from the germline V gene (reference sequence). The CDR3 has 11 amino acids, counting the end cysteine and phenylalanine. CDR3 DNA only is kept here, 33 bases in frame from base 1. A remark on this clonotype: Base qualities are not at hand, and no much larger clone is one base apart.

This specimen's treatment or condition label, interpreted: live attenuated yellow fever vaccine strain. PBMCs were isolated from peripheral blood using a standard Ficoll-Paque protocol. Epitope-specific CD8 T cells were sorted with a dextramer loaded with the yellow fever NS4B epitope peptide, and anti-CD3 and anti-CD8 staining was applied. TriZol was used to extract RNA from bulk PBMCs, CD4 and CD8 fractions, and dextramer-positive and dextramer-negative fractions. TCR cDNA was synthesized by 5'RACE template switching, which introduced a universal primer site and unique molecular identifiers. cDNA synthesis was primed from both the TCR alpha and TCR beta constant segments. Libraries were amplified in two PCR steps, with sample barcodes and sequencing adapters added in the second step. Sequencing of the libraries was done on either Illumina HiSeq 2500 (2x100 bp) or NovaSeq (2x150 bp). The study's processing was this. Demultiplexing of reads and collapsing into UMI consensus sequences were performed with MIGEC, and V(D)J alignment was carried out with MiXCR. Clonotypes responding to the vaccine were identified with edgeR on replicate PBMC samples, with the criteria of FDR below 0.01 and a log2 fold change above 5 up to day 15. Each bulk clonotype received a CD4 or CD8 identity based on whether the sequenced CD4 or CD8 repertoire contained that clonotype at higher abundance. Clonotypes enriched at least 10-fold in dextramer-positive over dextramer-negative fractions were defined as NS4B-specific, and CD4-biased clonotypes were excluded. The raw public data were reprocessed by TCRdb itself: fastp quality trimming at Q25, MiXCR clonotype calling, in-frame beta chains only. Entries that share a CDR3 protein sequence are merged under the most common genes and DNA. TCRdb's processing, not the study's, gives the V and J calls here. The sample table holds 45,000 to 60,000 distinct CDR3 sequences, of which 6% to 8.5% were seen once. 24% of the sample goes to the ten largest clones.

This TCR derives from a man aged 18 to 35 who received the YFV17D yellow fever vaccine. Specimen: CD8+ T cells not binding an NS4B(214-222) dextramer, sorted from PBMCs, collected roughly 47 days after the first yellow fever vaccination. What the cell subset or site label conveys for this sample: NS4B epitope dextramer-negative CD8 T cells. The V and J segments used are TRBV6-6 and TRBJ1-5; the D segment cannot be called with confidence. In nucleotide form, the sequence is TGTGCCAGCAGTTACGGGGAGCCCCAGCATTTT. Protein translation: CASSYGEPQHF.